A single sample gave rise to the 15 T cell receptor beta chains below, sequenced in a study of blood T cell repertoires in COVID-19. The repertoire was sequenced with immunoSEQ multiplex PCR; TCRdb's copy has only in-frame clones and lacks some. The sample holds 300,000 to 400,000 clones, around 86% seen once. The sequencing sample was made of PBMCs or T cells enriched from blood (not recorded which). These receptors were collected from a woman in her thirties or forties with acute COVID-19.

The rearrangement joins TRBV3-1 (or the pseudogene TRBV3-2) to TRBJ2-3; TRBD1 matches at 8 bases. Germline V gives CDR1 LGHDT, CDR2 YNNKEL (reference sequence). With 4 bases clipped from V and 0 bases from J, the junction kept 3 bases outside the gene matches. This CDR3 contains 15 residues. The CDR3 protein is CASSPRTGSTDTQYF. DNA for the CDR3: TGTGCCAGCAGCCCCCGGACAGGGAGCACAGATACGCAGTATTTT.

This chain connects TRBV9 to TRBJ1-1, with D maybe TRBD1 (5 bases). The CDR3 spans 15 residues. Trimming stripped 0 bases from V and 4 bases from J, with 13 bases between. The V gene's germline CDR1 is SGDLS and CDR2 YYNGEE. The CDR3 sequence is CASSVDPTRGTEAFF. In DNA, the CDR3 is TGTGCCAGCAGCGTAGACCCGACAAGGGGCACTGAAGCTTTCTTT.

V and J are TRBV19 and TRBJ2-7; perhaps TRBD2 as D (5 bases). Deletions cut 3 bases from V and 4 bases from J, with 22 bases between. The germline gives CDR1 LNHDA, CDR2 SQIVND (reference sequence). The CDR3 loop spans 17 amino acids. CDR3 residues: CASSIQPRGAPLYEQYF. The CDR3 DNA sequence: TGTGCCAGTAGTATCCAACCCCGGGGAGCCCCTCTTTACGAGCAGTACTTC.

The chain recombines TRBV11-2 with TRBJ2-2, with D hard to call. V lost 5 bases and J lost 7, with 8 bases in between. Germline assignment: CDR1 SGHAT and CDR2 FQNNGV. The CDR3 extends over 12 amino acids. The CDR3 protein is CASSPGGGELFF. The CDR3 DNA reads TGTGCCAGCAGCCCCGGTGGCGGGGAGCTGTTTTTT.

The genes are TRBV10-2 and TRBJ2-7, with TRBD2 identical over 9 bases. From germline, CDR1 is WSHSY and CDR2 SAAADI. The ends lost 6 bases at V and 3 bases at J; junction bases unmatched: 6. The CDR3 spans 14 residues. CDR3 DNA: TGCGCCAGCAGGCGGGGGGGCAGTTACTACGAGCAGTACTTC. Its protein product is CASRRGGSYYEQYF.

This chain uses TRBV4-1 with TRBJ1-5; D unclear. The CDR3 has 17 amino acids. From germline, CDR1 is MGHRA and CDR2 YSYEKL. V shed 0 bases and J shed 5 bases, with 17 bases lying between them. The CDR3 region is CASSQEVSWANHQPQHF. The DNA for the CDR3 is TGCGCCAGCAGCCAAGAAGTTTCATGGGCCAACCATCAGCCCCAGCATTTT.

For the CDR3, the DNA is TGTGCCAGCTCACCCCGGGGACTAGCGGATGAGCAGTTCTTC. Residues: CASSPRGLADEQFF. The J gene is TRBJ2-1, the V gene TRBV18; 11 positions match TRBD2. Germline loops: CDR1 KGHSH, CDR2 LQKENI. This CDR3 is built from 14 residues. The V segment lost 3 bases and the J segment 8 bases; nucleotides outside the gene matches: 3.

Comment on this clone: The same CDR3 is also encoded by other DNA sequences in this sample. The chain couples TRBV28 to TRBJ2-7; 7 bases fit TRBD1. V lost 5 bases to trimming and J lost 5 bases; unmatched junction nucleotides: 12. This CDR3 has 15 residues. Germline V gene sequence: CDR1 MDHEN, CDR2 SYDVKM. For the CDR3, the DNA is TGTGCCAGCAGTCCCATAGGGGGCTTTTCGGACGAGCAGTACTTC. Translation: CASSPIGGFSDEQYF.

The chain carries TRBV12-5 and TRBJ2-5, with 8 bases aligning to TRBD2. Germline V CDR1 and CDR2: LGHNT, FRNRAP. With 1 base clipped from V and 4 bases from J, the junction kept 5 bases outside the gene matches. This CDR3 is built from 15 residues. CDR3 in DNA: TGTGCTAGTGGTTTGGACGGACTAGCCGCAGAGACCCAGTACTTC. Its translation: CASGLDGLAAETQYF.

The gene calls are TRBV5-5 and TRBJ2-2, with 15 bases matching TRBD2. The CDR3 is 18 amino acids. V dropped 3 bases and J dropped 0; count of bases not matched to a gene: 3. The V gene's germline CDR1 is SGHKS and CDR2 YYEKEE (reference sequence). CDR3 DNA: TGTGCCAGCAGCTCCGGACTAGCGGGGGGGCCGAACACCGGGGAGCTGTTTTTT. Amino acid sequence: CASSSGLAGGPNTGELFF.

This clone was seen a handful of times. The chain carries TRBV27 and TRBJ2-5; 7 positions agree with TRBD1. V dropped 5 bases and J dropped 4; count of bases not matched to a gene: 13. Germline V lookup: CDR1 MNHEY, CDR2 SMNVEV (reference sequence). The CDR3 extends over 16 amino acids. This chain's CDR3 is CASSPRQGRFRETQYF. The CDR3 DNA is TGTGCCAGCAGTCCAAGACAGGGACGTTTCCGAGAGACCCAGTACTTC.

V and J are TRBV6-2 or TRBV6-3 and TRBJ2-5; tentatively, D is TRBD2 (5 bases). This CDR3 has 13 amino acids. The germline V and J ends were trimmed by 5 bases and 7 bases, with 14 bases remaining between them. Germline CDR1 MNHEY, CDR2 SVGEGT. As DNA, the CDR3 is TGTGCCAGCAGTAGCAGAGGAGGAGGGACCCAGTACTTC. This gives the protein CASSSRGGGTQYF.

CDR3 bases: TGTGCCAGCAGTTACTCGATTGGTTGGCAGGGATATGGCTACACCTTC. The encoded protein is CASSYSIGWQGYGYTF. J is TRBJ1-2 and V is TRBV6-5; maybe TRBD1 (5 bases). The V end was cut by 0 bases, the J end by 5 bases, with 16 bases between. Germline V gene lookup returns CDR1 MNHEY and CDR2 SVGAGI. The CDR3 covers 16 residues.

CDR3: CASSVAIGGGVEQYF. The DNA for the CDR3 is TGTGCCAGCAGCGTAGCTATCGGGGGTGGAGTCGAGCAGTACTTC. V gene TRBV9 combines with J gene TRBJ2-7; D may be TRBD2 (6 bases). In germline, CDR1 is SGDLS, CDR2 YYNGEE. The CDR3 runs to 15 residues. Trimming took off 0 bases at V and 6 bases at J, with 16 bases between the two ends.

The CDR3 reads CASSVEQTGSGNTIYF. The CDR3 DNA sequence: TGTGCCAGCAGCGTAGAGCAGACAGGGTCTGGAAACACCATATATTTT. The genes are TRBV9 and TRBJ1-3; 7 positions agree with TRBD1. J lost 1 base, V lost 0 bases, and 4 bases had no gene match. The CDR3 length is 16 residues. CDR1 and CDR2 (germline): SGDLS, YYNGEE. The whole variable domain, remainder taken from reference TRBV9 and TRBJ1-3, is DSGVTQTPKHLITATGQRVTLRCSPRSGDLSVYWYQQSLDQGLQFLIQYYNGEERAKGNILERFSAQQFPDLHSELNLSSLELGDSALYFCASSVEQTGSGNTIYFGEGSWLTVV.